This T cell receptor beta chain appears in the sequencing data of a study of T cells in Graves' hyperthyroidism and ophthalmopathy. RNA transcripts were the template for amplifying TCR beta CDR3 regions. TCR CDR3 underwent first-round RT-PCR with the HTBI primer set. Each CDR3 protein gets one entry after TCRdb re-called the multiplex PCR reads with MiXCR. The repertoire consists of about 690,000 distinct CDR3 sequences, with 15% to 20% occurring once and the leading ten covering about a sixth. Germline V gene data show CDR1 as KGHSH and CDR2 as LQKENI. This CDR3 has 14 amino acids. V shed 3 bases, J shed 7 bases, and the junction held 4 bases outside the gene matches.

The chain is built from TRBV18 and TRBJ2-7; 12 bases agree with TRBD1. The sequenced material came from blood. The sequence was obtained from a man between 50 and 59 years old with Graves' hyperthyroidism. The CDR3 sequence: CASSPGTGGKEQYF. In DNA form, the CDR3 reads TGTGCCAGCTCACCCGGGACAGGGGGCAAAGAGCAGTACTTC.